The present TCR beta chain was sequenced within a study of breast tumors, draining lymph nodes, adjacent tissues. Using its own MiXCR run on the multiplex PCR reads, TCRdb lists one record per CDR3 protein. The repertoire holds some 150,000 distinct CDR3 sequences, with 33% as singletons. There are many counts of this clonotype. Samples came from axillary lymph nodes draining the breast cancer. Germline CDR1 is SGDLS and CDR2 is YYNGEE. With V trimmed by 7 bases and J by 3 bases, 8 bases remained unmatched. This CDR3 has 16 amino acids. The sequencing sample was made of axillary lymph node tissue. The chain employs TRBV9 and TRBJ2-1, with 12 bases identical to TRBD2. The TCR sequence derives from a female donor with breast cancer. Some clones in this sample may be carry-over from other donors' samples. The DNA for the CDR3 is TGTGCCAGCTCCCCCGGACTAGCGGGAAGCTACAATGAGCAGTTCTTC. Its translation is CASSPGLAGSYNEQFF.